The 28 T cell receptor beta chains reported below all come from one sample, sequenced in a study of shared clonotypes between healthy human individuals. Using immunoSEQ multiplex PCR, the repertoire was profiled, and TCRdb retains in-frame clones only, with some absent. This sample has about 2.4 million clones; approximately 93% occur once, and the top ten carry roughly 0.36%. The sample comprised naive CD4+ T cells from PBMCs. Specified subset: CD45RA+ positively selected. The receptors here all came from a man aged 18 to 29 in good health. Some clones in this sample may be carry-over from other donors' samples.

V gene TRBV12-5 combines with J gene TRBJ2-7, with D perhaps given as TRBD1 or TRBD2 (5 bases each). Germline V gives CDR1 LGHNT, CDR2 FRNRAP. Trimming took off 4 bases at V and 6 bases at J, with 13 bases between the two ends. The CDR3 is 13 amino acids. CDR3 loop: CASGSAERGEQYF. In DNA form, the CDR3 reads TGTGCTAGTGGTTCAGCCGAGAGGGGCGAGCAGTACTTC.

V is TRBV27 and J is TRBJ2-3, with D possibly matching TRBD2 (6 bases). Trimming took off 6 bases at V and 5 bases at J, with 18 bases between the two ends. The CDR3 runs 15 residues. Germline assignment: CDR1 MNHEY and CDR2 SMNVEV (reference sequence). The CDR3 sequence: CASRGRGSSIDTQYF. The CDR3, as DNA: TGTGCCAGCAGAGGGCGGGGATCCTCGATAGATACGCAGTATTTT.

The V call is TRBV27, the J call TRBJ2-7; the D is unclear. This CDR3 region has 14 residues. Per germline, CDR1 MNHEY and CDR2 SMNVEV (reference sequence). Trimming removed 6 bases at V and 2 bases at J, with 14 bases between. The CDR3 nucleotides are TGTGCCAGCAGCCTCCTGGCGGAAGCCTACGAGCAGTACTTC. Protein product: CASSLLAEAYEQYF.

CDR3 region: CASSSGMGGYGYTF. CDR3 DNA sequence: TGCGCCAGCAGCTCGGGGATGGGGGGCTATGGCTACACCTTC. The chain couples TRBV5-1 to TRBJ1-2; perhaps TRBD1 as D (5 bases). Germline lookup yields CDR1 SGHRS and CDR2 YFSETQ. The germline V and J ends were trimmed by 3 bases and 4 bases, with 13 bases remaining between them. The CDR3 totals 14 residues.

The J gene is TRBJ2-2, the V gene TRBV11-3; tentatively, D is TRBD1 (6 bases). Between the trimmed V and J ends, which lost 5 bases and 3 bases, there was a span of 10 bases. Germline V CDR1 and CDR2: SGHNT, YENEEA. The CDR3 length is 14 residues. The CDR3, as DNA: TGTGCCAGCAGCCCCCAGGGGCACACCGGGGAGCTGTTTTTT. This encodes CASSPQGHTGELFF.

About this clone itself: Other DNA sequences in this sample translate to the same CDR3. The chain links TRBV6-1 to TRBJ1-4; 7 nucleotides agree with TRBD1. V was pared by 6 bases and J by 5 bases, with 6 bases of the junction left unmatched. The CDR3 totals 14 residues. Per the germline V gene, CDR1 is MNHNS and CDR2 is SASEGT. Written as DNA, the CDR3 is TGTGCCAGCAGCGAACGGACAGGCAATGAAAAACTGTTTTTT. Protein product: CASSERTGNEKLFF.

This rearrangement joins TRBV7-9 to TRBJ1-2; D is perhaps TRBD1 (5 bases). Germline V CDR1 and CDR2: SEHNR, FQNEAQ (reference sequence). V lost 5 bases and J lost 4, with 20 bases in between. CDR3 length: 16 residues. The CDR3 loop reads CASSPDGRGLGYGYTF. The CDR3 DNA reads TGTGCCAGCAGCCCGGACGGACGGGGCCTGGGCTATGGCTACACCTTC.

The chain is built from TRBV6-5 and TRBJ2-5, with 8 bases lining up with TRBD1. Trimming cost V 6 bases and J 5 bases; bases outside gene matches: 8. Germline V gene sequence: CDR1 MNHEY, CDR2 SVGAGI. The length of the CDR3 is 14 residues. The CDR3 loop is CASRGRGRLETQYF. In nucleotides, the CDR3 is TGTGCCAGCAGGGGCAGGGGGCGCCTGGAGACCCAGTACTTC.

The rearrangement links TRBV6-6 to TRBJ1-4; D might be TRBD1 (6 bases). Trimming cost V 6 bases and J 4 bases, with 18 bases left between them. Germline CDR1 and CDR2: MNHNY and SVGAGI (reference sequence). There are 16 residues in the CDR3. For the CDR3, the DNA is TGTGCCAGCAGCGAACGCTGGGGGGCGAGTAATGAAAAACTGTTTTTT. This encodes CASSERWGASNEKLFF.

This CDR3 is CASRGGQGGTDTQYF. The CDR3 nucleotides read TGTGCCAGCAGGGGGGGACAGGGTGGTACAGATACGCAGTATTTT. The J gene is TRBJ2-3, the V gene TRBV28, with TRBD1 matching over 9 bases. The V segment lost 6 bases and the J segment 3 bases; nucleotides outside the gene matches: 7. The CDR3 consists of 15 residues. Germline CDR1 is MDHEN and CDR2 is SYDVKM.

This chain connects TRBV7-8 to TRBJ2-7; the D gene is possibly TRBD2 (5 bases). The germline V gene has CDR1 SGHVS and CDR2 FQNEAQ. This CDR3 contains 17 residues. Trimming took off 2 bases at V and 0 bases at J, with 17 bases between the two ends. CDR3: CASSLNPSGVSSYEQYF. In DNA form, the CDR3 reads TGTGCCAGCAGCTTAAACCCGTCCGGGGTGAGCTCCTACGAGCAGTACTTC. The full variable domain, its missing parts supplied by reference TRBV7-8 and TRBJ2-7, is GAGVSQSPRYKVAKRGQDVALRCDPISGHVSLFWYQQALGQGPEFLTYFQNEAQLDKSGLPSDRFFAERPEGSVSTLKIQRTQQEDSAVYLCASSLNPSGVSSYEQYFGPGTRLTVT.

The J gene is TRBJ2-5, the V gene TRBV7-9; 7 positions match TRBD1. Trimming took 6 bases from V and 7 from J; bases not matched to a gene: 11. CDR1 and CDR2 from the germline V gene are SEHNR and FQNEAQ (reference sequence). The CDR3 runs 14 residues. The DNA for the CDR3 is TGTGCCAGCAGATCGGGCACTTCAGGGGGGACCCAGTACTTC. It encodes CASRSGTSGGTQYF.

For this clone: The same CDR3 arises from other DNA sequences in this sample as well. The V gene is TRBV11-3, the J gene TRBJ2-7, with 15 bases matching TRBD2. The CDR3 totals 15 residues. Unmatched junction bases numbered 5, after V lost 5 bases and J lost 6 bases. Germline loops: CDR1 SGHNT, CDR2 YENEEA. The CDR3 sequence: CASSPGLAGGGEQYF. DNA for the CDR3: TGTGCCAGCAGCCCGGGACTAGCGGGAGGCGGCGAGCAGTACTTC.

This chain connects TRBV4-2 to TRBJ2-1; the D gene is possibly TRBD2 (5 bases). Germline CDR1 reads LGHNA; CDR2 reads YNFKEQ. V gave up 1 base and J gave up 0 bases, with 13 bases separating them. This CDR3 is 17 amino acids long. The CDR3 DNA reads TGTGCCAGCAGCCAAGGGAGGACCGAGAGCTCCTACAATGAGCAGTTCTTC. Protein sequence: CASSQGRTESSYNEQFF.

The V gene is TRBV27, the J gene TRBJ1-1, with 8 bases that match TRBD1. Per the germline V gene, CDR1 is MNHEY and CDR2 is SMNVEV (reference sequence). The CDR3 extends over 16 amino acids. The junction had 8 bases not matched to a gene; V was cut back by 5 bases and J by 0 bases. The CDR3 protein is CASSPYGQGMNTEAFF. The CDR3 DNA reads TGTGCCAGCAGTCCGTACGGACAGGGAATGAACACTGAAGCTTTCTTT.

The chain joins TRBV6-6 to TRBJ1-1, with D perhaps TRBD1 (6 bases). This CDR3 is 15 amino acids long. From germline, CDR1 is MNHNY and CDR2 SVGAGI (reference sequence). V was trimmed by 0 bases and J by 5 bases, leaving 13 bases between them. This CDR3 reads CASSYSIQGRTEAFF. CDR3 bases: TGTGCCAGCAGTTACTCGATACAGGGACGTACTGAAGCTTTCTTT.

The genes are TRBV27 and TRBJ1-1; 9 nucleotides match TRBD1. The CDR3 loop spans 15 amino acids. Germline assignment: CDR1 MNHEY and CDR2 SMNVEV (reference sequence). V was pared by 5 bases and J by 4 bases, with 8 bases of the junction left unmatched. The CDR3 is CASSTTGGGGTEAFF. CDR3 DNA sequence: TGTGCCAGCAGTACTACAGGGGGCGGTGGCACTGAAGCTTTCTTT.

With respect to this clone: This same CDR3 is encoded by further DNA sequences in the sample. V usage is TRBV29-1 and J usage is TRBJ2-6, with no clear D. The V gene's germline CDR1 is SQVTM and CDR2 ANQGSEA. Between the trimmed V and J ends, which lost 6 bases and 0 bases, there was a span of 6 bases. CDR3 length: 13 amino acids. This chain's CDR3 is CSVRSSGANVLTF. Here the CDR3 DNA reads TGCAGCGTGAGAAGCTCTGGGGCCAACGTCCTGACTTTC.

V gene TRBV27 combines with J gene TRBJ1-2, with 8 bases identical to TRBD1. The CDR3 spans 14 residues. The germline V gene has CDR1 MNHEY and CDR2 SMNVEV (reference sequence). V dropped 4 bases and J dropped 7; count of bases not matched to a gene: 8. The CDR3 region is CASSWTGRDTGYTF. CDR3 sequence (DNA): TGTGCCAGCAGTTGGACAGGGAGGGATACTGGCTACACCTTC.

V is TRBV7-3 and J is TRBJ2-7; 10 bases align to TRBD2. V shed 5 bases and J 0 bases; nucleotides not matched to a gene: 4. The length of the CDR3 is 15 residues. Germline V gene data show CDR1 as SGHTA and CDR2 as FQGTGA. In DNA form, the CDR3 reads TGTGCCAGCAGCCCCGGGACTAGCGTCTCCTACGAGCAGTACTTC. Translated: CASSPGTSVSYEQYF.

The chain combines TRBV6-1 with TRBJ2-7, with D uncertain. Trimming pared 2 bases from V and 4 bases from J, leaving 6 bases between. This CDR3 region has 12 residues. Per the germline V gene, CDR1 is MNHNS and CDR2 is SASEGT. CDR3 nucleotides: TGTGCCAGCAGTGAAACAGAATACGAGCAGTACTTC. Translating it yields CASSETEYEQYF.

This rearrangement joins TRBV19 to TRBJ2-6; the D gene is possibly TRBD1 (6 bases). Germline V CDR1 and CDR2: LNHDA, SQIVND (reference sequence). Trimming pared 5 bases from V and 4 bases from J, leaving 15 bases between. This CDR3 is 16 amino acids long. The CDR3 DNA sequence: TGTGCCAGTAGTCCTCGGGACAATTCAGGGGCCAACGTCCTGACTTTC. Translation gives CASSPRDNSGANVLTF.

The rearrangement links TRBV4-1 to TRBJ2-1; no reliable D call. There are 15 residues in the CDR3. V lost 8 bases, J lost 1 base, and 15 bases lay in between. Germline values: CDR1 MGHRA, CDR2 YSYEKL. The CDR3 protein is CASRAQDGSYNEQFF. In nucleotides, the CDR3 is TGCGCCAGCCGAGCGCAGGATGGATCCTACAATGAGCAGTTCTTC.

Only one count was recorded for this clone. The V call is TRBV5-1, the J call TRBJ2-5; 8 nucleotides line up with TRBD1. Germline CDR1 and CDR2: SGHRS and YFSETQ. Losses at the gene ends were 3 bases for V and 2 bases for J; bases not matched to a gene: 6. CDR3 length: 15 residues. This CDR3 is CASSYGQGEQETQYF. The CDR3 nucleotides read TGCGCCAGCAGCTACGGACAGGGCGAACAAGAGACCCAGTACTTC.

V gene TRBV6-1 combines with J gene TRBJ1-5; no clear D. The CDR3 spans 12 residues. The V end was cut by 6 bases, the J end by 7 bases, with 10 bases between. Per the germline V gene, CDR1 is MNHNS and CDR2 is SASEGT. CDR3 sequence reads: CASRRLEQPQHF. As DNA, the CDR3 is TGTGCCAGCAGACGCCTTGAGCAGCCCCAGCATTTT.

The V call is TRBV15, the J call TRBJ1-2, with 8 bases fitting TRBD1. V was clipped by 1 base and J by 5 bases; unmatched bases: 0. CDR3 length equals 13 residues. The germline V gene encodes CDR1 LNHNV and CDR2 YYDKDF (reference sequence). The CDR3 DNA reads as TGTGCCACCAGCAGAGGGACAGGGTATGGCTACACCTTC. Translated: CATSRGTGYGYTF.

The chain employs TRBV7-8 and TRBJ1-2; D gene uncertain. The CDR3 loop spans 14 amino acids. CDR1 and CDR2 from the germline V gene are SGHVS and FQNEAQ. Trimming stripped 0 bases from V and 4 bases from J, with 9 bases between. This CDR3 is CASSLARRIYGYTF. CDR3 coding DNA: TGTGCCAGCAGCTTAGCGAGGCGGATCTATGGCTACACCTTC.

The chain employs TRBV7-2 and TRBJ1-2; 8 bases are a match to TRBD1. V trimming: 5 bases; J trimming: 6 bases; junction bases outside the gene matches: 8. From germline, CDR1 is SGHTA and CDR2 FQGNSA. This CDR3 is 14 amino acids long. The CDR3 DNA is TGTGCCAGCAGCCTACGGGACAGGTTTCATGGCTACACCTTC. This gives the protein CASSLRDRFHGYTF.